This T cell receptor beta chain was captured in a study of blood T cell repertoires in COVID-19. For the study at large: PBMCs, B-cell-depleted T cells, or T cells were the source of the cDNA or gDNA that made up the material.

Participants spanned ages about 18 to 90 years and resided in over 20 US areas. The table came from immunoSEQ multiplex PCR; TCRdb's copy has only in-frame clones and leaves some out. There are about 140,000 clones in the sample; 84% occur only once, and 5.5% lies in the top ten. There are 16 residues in the CDR3. Sequencing was carried out using PBMCs or T cells enriched from blood (not recorded which). The origin of this receptor is a man aged 35 to 55 with acute COVID-19. This chain links TRBV21-1 with TRBJ2-7; no DNA check was done on the table's D call, TRBD2. TRBV21-1 is designated a pseudogene. The CDR3 loop is CASSKALWETVGEQYF. The CDR3 coding sequence is TGTGCCAGCAGCAAAGCGCTTTGGGAGACCGTGGGCGAGCAGTACTTC.